The entry below describes one TCR beta chain. Its antigen target is currently unknown. One base away there is no much larger clone; base qualities are not given. The data derive from a study of blood T cell repertoires in COVID-19 (dated by TCRdb to the early 2020s). For context, the study as a whole: The collaborator samples originated in the United States, Italy and Spain and spanned the acute and convalescent phases of COVID-19. The material from the prospective study consisted of cDNA or gDNA derived from T cells, B-cell-depleted T cells, or PBMCs. The dataset comprised deeply sampled blood TCRbeta repertoires from subjects exposed to, actively infected with, or recovered from COVID-19. The repertoires were released in a freely available public database intended as a resource for research on the immune response to SARS-CoV-2. Samples were obtained from the ongoing ImmuneRACE study (first 160 participants) and from some 1,300 subjects provided by 6 global collaborators. Sample metadata almost always included a de-identified subject ID, COVID-19 status, age in years and sex. Where available, HLA class I and class II types were obtained from metadata supplied by the sample provider rather than from assay-based typing.

Results the study describes overall, beyond this receptor: The amount of clinical and demographic metadata varied by source and participant and was provided uncurated.

The germline V gene provides CDR1 SGDLS and CDR2 YYNGEE. The CDR3 runs 17 amino acids, cysteine and phenylalanine included. The DNA shown is the 51-base CDR3, in frame from base 1. V lost 4 bases and J lost 5 bases, and the count of bases not matched to a germline gene is 10. TCRbeta CDR3 regions were amplified from genomic DNA using the immunoSEQ Assay, a bias-controlled multiplex PCR. The authors' pipeline ran thus. The number of nucleated cells in each sample was estimated by amplification of reference gene primers within the assay. To quantify the absolute abundance of each unique TCRbeta CDR3 rearrangement, sequence reads were collapsed and filtered. For each sample, productive Simpson clonality was calculated as the square root of Simpson's diversity index over productive rearrangements. Sourced from immuneACCESS, this table was stored by TCRdb with only in-frame sequences that have V and J called. A share of the clones is absent; for the studies checked, an unresolved V gene accounts for under half, and the remainder has no known explanation. That table furnishes V, J and clone size, whereas the DNA furnished D and trimming. The sample data list around 190,000 clones, and around 84% of these were observed just once. The top ten hold approximately 13% of the sample.

Whole blood was collected in K2EDTA tubes by collaborating institutions according to the institutions' own protocols. For TCRbeta analysis, collaborators shipped samples in one of three forms: frozen whole blood, isolated PBMCs, or DNA extracted from either of those sample types. The V gene is TRBV9 and the J gene is TRBJ2-2; 11 nucleotides in the junction match TRBD2. Sequenced: peripheral blood. This sequence originates from a human donor in a cohort sampled during active COVID-19. The bases read TGTGCCAGCAGCCCAACTAGCGGGAGAGACCTTACCGGGGAGCTGTTTTTT. It specifies CASSPTSGRDLTGELFF.